Presented here are 2 T cell receptor beta chains from one specimen sequenced in a study of blood T cells in healthy people across ages. For the second PCR, which ran for roughly 7 to 11 cycles, a sample-barcoded 5' primer and a J-beta primer mix were used. TCRdb called the 5' RACE reads again in MiXCR, with one record for every CDR3 protein. The sample has 800,000 to 950,000 distinct CDR3 sequences, about 34% seen once; the top ten hold 10% to 15%. Material for sequencing was blood. The receptor source for this set is a man younger than 30 in good health.

The chain carries TRBV2 and TRBJ2-7; weak D call: TRBD2 (7 bases). There are 13 residues in the CDR3. Germline V gives CDR1 SNHLY, CDR2 FYNNEI. The V end lost 11 bases, the J end lost 1 base, and 15 bases lay between the germline ends. As DNA, the CDR3 is TGTGCCCTCGGGGGGCGGGCGTCCTACGAGCAGTACTTC. This gives the protein CALGGRASYEQYF.

This clonotype was detected once. A read error is possible here, since a much larger clone lies one base away. The chain employs TRBV7-2 and TRBJ2-7; TRBD2 matches at 7 bases. The tail of the sequence fits TRBJ2-5 better, so the J call may be wrong. Germline V gene lookup returns CDR1 SGHTA and CDR2 FQGNSA. The CDR3 contains 16 residues. The CDR3 coding sequence is TGTGCCAGCAGATCAGATCCGACTAGCTTGGGGGAGACCCAGTACTTC. Translating it yields CASRSDPTSLGETQYF.